This T cell receptor (beta chain) was identified in a study of T cells after yellow fever vaccination. Study details: The authors prepared low-cell-number fractions using SMART-Seq v4 Ultra Low Input.

One entry per CDR3 protein results from TCRdb running MiXCR on the 5' RACE reads. The table lists around 530,000 distinct CDR3 sequences, roughly a sixth of them singletons. CDR1 is SGHRS and CDR2 is YFSETQ in the germline V gene. J gave up 5 bases and V 2 bases, and 5 bases lay outside the gene matches. The CDR3 is 15 residues long. The specimen was PBMCs, collected about 5 days after the first yellow fever vaccination. The chain carries TRBV5-1 and TRBJ2-5, with TRBD2 identical over 11 bases. The clonotype originates from a man between 18 and 35 years old who received the YFV17D yellow fever vaccine. CDR3 sequence (DNA): TGCGCCAGCAGCTTCACTAGCGGGGGCTCTGAGACCCAGTACTTC. Its protein is CASSFTSGGSETQYF.